Sequencing of this T cell receptor beta chain was carried out in a study of CD8 T cells in Susac syndrome. General study points: The authors acknowledged that the study's TCR sequencing and HLA analysis involved relatively few individuals.

The authors reverse transcribed 0.5 to 1 ug RNA with random hexamers. Amplification of TCR beta CDR3 used immunoSEQ multiplex PCR across 54 Vbeta and 13 Jbeta. MiXCR, run by TCRdb on the immunoSEQ multiplex PCR reads, gives a single entry per CDR3 protein. The profile covers 65,000 to 90,000 distinct CDR3 sequences, with 85% to 95% appearing a single time and around 0.4% taken by the ten largest. Regarding this clonotype: No antigen is known for it.

From blood CD8+ and CD4+ T cells, TCR beta sequences were generated. Negative isolation was applied to CD8+ and CD4+ T cells, and FACS enrichment was applied to TEMRA cells. Germline V gene data show CDR1 as MNHEY and CDR2 as SMNVEV (reference sequence). Trimming pared 2 bases from V and 5 bases from J, leaving 12 bases between. The CDR3 has 14 amino acids. The receptor was isolated from a human donor with multiple sclerosis. The chain carries TRBV27 and TRBJ2-5; D could derive from TRBD1 or TRBD2 (6 bases each). The sample comprised CD8+ T cells from PBMCs. Written as DNA, the CDR3 is TGTGCCAGCAGTTTAAGGGGGGTCATGGAGACCCAGTACTTC. Protein product: CASSLRGVMETQYF.